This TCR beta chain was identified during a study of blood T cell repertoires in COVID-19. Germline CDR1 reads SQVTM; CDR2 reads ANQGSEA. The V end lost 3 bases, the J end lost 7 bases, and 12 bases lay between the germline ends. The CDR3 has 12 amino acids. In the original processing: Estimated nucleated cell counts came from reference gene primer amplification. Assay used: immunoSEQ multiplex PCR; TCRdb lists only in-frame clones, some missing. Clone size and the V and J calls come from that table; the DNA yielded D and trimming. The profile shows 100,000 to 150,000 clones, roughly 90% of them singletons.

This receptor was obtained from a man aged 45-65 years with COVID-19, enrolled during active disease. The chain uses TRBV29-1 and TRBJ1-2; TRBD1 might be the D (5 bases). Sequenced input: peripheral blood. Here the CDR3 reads CSVEGRTSGYTF. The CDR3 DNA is TGCAGCGTTGAGGGGCGGACATCTGGCTACACCTTC.